The 9 T cell receptor beta chains below were found in one sample sequenced in a study of OX40 agonist ivuxolimab in advanced cancers. Assay used: immunoSEQ multiplex PCR; TCRdb lists only in-frame clones, some missing. In the table there are about 41,000 clones, about 72% of which are singletons. This sample comprised CD4+ or CD8+ T cells sorted from blood, obtained in a trial of the OX40 agonist ivuxolimab. The receptors shown here come from an adult with an advanced solid tumor such as melanoma, head and neck, liver or kidney cancer.

The chain couples TRBV7-8 to TRBJ2-2; 7 bases fit TRBD2. The CDR3 is 15 residues long. The germline CDR1 and CDR2 sequences are SGHVS and FQNEAQ. V trimming: 2 bases; J trimming: 4 bases; junction bases outside the gene matches: 4. The chain's CDR3 is CASSLRRESTGELFF. As DNA, the CDR3 is TGTGCCAGCAGCTTAAGGCGGGAGAGCACCGGGGAGCTGTTTTTT.

For this clone: The junction does not match germline at one end; this may be a read error. The V call is TRBV6-5, the J call TRBJ2-2, with TRBD2 as a possible D gene (5 bases). The CDR3 sequence is 15 residues long. Germline-derived CDR1 and CDR2 are MNHEY and SVGAGI. CDR3 sequence reads: CASRHGPTEHRGAVF. CDR3 sequence (DNA): TGTGCCAGCAGACATGGACCAACCGAACACCGGGGAGCTGTTTTT.

V is TRBV15 and J is TRBJ1-3; D not certain. The length of the CDR3 is 18 residues. With 1 base removed from V and 0 bases from J, the gap between germline ends came to 16 bases. CDR1 is LNHNV and CDR2 is YYDKDF in the germline V gene (reference sequence). CDR3 DNA: TGTGCCACCAGCAGAGCCCACAAGGTGGCGAGCTCTGGAAACACCATATATTTT. Encoded protein: CATSRAHKVASSGNTIYF.

J is TRBJ2-1 and V is TRBV7-9; the D call may be TRBD1 or TRBD2 (5 bases each). The CDR3 sequence is 15 residues long. V lost 8 bases and J 5 bases, leaving 19 bases between the germline ends. Germline V lookup: CDR1 SEHNR, CDR2 FQNEAQ (reference sequence). CDR3 amino acids: CASDLGVRRDNEQFF. The CDR3 DNA sequence: TGTGCCAGCGACCTGGGGGTCCGACGGGACAATGAGCAGTTCTTC.

The rearrangement uses TRBV7-9 and TRBJ2-7; 12 positions agree with TRBD2. Germline CDR1 reads SEHNR; CDR2 reads FQNEAQ (reference sequence). The CDR3 consists of 14 residues. V dropped 4 bases and J dropped 5; count of bases not matched to a gene: 3. In DNA, the CDR3 is TGTGCCAGCAGCTCACTAGCGGGAGGTCACGAGCAGTACTTC. It codes for CASSSLAGGHEQYF.

V is TRBV7-9 and J is TRBJ2-7; D gene uncertain. Per germline, CDR1 SEHNR and CDR2 FQNEAQ (reference sequence). This CDR3 has 13 amino acids. V shed 5 bases and J shed 3 bases, with 11 bases lying between them. The CDR3 protein is CASSPQVDYEQYF. In nucleotides, the CDR3 is TGTGCCAGCAGCCCGCAAGTGGACTACGAGCAGTACTTC.

This chain joins TRBV29-1 and TRBJ2-3; 13 positions agree with TRBD2. Germline lookup yields CDR1 SQVTM and CDR2 ANQGSEA. V lost 5 bases and J lost 0; bases outside the gene matches: 5. The CDR3 has 16 residues. DNA for the CDR3: TGCAGCGTTTCCGGGACTAGCGGGATTAGCACAGATACGCAGTATTTT. Encoded protein: CSVSGTSGISTDTQYF.

The CDR3 sequence is CASSNDRAEQPQHF. CDR3 nucleotide sequence: TGTGCCAGCAGCAATGACAGGGCGGAACAGCCCCAGCATTTT. This chain joins TRBV5-4 and TRBJ1-5, with TRBD1 matching 7 bases. In germline, CDR1 is SGHNT, CDR2 YYREEE (reference sequence). Trimming cost V 4 bases and J 7 bases; bases outside gene matches: 8. CDR3 length equals 14 residues.

The rearrangement uses TRBV19 and TRBJ1-2, with D uncertain. This CDR3 is built from 13 residues. Germline V gene data show CDR1 as LNHDA and CDR2 as SQIVND (reference sequence). The V end was cut by 1 base, the J end by 5 bases, with 8 bases between. The CDR3 coding sequence is TGTGCCAGTAGTATAGGCCTTTTATATGGCTACACCTTC. This translates into CASSIGLLYGYTF.